This T cell receptor beta chain appears in the sequencing data of a study of T-cell memory formation after mild COVID-19. Study as a whole: The TCR clusters were mostly specific to one donor. Regarding the study as a whole: The SARS-CoV-2 specificity of second-wave clones reaching peak at day 37 remained unverified. The study found contracting CD4+ clones mainly in CM and EM and contracting CD8+ clones in EMRA. Pre-infection memory held some responding clones, suggesting pre-existing cross-reactive T cells responded.

This clonotype has only a few counts. What it binds is not known. Each CDR3 protein is one row after TCRdb ran MiXCR on the 5' RACE reads. The table includes 220,000 or so distinct CDR3 sequences, approximately 10% detected once. The CDR3 spans 14 residues. V dropped 5 bases and J dropped 7; count of bases not matched to a gene: 9. Germline assignment: CDR1 SGHRS and CDR2 YFSETQ. The receptor's source is a man between 18 and 29 years old who had mild COVID-19 (a few samples of this study predate the infection). Cell type and time point are not known. The sequencing input was PBMCs or a T cell subset sorted from them (not recorded which). The rearrangement links TRBV5-1 to TRBJ2-3; 8 bases align to TRBD2. In nucleotides, the CDR3 is TGCGCCAGCAGTGCCGGGACTAGGGGTAATACGCAGTATTTT. Translation gives CASSAGTRGNTQYF.